These 20 T cell receptor beta chains originate from one sample sequenced in a study of identical twins. MiXCR, applied by TCRdb to the 5' RACE reads, yields one record per CDR3 protein. The sample has under 350,000 distinct CDR3 sequences, roughly 9.8% seen once. This sample was shared with a second study, whose subject was yellow fever vaccine responses in identical twins.

The material sequenced was CD8+ T cells sorted from blood. The origin of the receptors is a woman aged 18-29 years in good health.

The chain combines TRBV11-2 with TRBJ2-7; 11 bases are shared with TRBD2. The V gene's germline CDR1 is SGHAT and CDR2 FQNNGV. The junction had 5 bases not matched to a gene; V was cut back by 4 bases and J by 3 bases. The CDR3 runs to 15 residues. CDR3 protein: CASSSPGTSGYEQYF. In DNA, the CDR3 is TGTGCCAGCAGCTCACCCGGGACTAGCGGCTACGAGCAGTACTTC.

This clonotype was seen only a few times. The chain has TRBV7-9 and TRBJ2-1; maybe TRBD1 (6 bases). Germline V gene lookup returns CDR1 SEHNR and CDR2 FQNEAQ (reference sequence). CDR3 length: 15 amino acids. V lost 6 bases and J lost 4, with 16 bases in between. The CDR3 sequence: CASSPRTVSYNEQFF. In DNA, the CDR3 is TGTGCCAGCAGTCCGAGGACAGTATCATACAATGAGCAGTTCTTC. The full variable domain, its missing parts supplied by reference TRBV7-9 and TRBJ2-1, is DTGVSQNPRHKITKRGQNVTFRCDPISEHNRLYWYRQTLGQGPEFLTYFQNEAQLEKSRLLSDRFSAERPKGSFSTLEIQRTEQGDSAMYLCASSPRTVSYNEQFFGPGTRLTVL.

This clonotype has just a few counts. The gene calls are TRBV3-1 and TRBJ2-1, with D possibly matching TRBD1 (6 bases). The CDR3 is 15 residues long. V lost 2 bases and J lost 3, with 11 bases in between. Germline CDR1 LGHDT, CDR2 YNNKEL (reference sequence). The CDR3 DNA sequence: TGTGCCAGCAGCCAATCGGGACATAACTACAATGAGCAGTTCTTC. This encodes CASSQSGHNYNEQFF.

The rearrangement links TRBV6-2 or TRBV6-3 to TRBJ2-3; D gene uncertain. V was cut by 2 bases and J by 4 bases, with 13 bases left in between. The CDR3 totals 15 residues. Germline CDR1 and CDR2: MNHEY and SVGEGT. The CDR3 sequence is CASSYEAAVPDTQYF. Here the CDR3 DNA reads TGTGCCAGCAGTTACGAGGCGGCAGTTCCAGATACGCAGTATTTT.

V is TRBV19 and J is TRBJ2-3; TRBD2 agrees at 9 bases. The CDR3 runs 15 residues. V trimming: 5 bases; J trimming: 4 bases; junction bases outside the gene matches: 7. In germline, CDR1 is LNHDA, CDR2 SQIVND (reference sequence). This CDR3 is CASSVSGGWSDTQYF. In nucleotides, the CDR3 is TGTGCCAGTAGTGTCAGCGGGGGGTGGTCAGATACGCAGTATTTT.

Concerning this clonotype itself: One junction end disagrees with the germline gene, perhaps due to a read error. V is TRBV7-9 and J is TRBJ2-7; TRBD2 agrees at 11 bases. Germline values: CDR1 SEHNR, CDR2 FQNEAQ (reference sequence). The CDR3 is 13 amino acids. The CDR3, as DNA: TGTGCCAGCAGCTTAGAGCCTAGCGGGAGGATAAACTTC. Residues: CASSLEPSGRINF.

This clonotype was observed many times. This sequence joins TRBV29-1 and TRBJ1-5; possibly TRBD1 for D (5 bases). Germline V gene sequence: CDR1 SQVTM, CDR2 ANQGSEA. CDR3 length: 13 amino acids. V was trimmed by 3 bases and J by 6 bases, leaving 12 bases between them. The CDR3 DNA reads as TGCAGCGTTGAGTCGGGGGTCGGTCAGCCCCAGCATTTT. Translating gives CSVESGVGQPQHF. The variable domain in full, with the rest retrieved from reference TRBV29-1 and TRBJ1-5, is SAVISQKPSRDICQRGTSLTIQCQVDSQVTMMFWYRQQPGQSLTLIATANQGSEATYESGFVIDKFPISRPNLTFSTLTVSNMSPEDSSIYLCSVESGVGQPQHFGDGTRLSIL.

Only a few counts were recorded for this clonotype. The V call is TRBV6-2 or TRBV6-3, the J call TRBJ2-7; 10 bases map to TRBD1. The CDR3 length is 16 residues. Germline-derived CDR1 and CDR2 are MNHEY and SVGEGT. V trimming: 2 bases; J trimming: 6 bases; junction bases outside the gene matches: 10. In DNA, the CDR3 is TGTGCCAGCAGTTACACTTCCGGGACAGGGGACCGCGAGCAGTACTTC. It specifies CASSYTSGTGDREQYF.

This clonotype was found a few times. The J gene is TRBJ2-1, the V gene TRBV27, with 9 nucleotides matching TRBD1. CDR1 and CDR2 (germline): MNHEY, SMNVEV (reference sequence). With 6 bases clipped from V and 3 bases from J, the junction kept 3 bases outside the gene matches. The CDR3 is 14 amino acids. CDR3 sequence: CASSRTGDYNEQFF. In nucleotides, the CDR3 is TGTGCCAGCAGCCGGACAGGGGACTACAATGAGCAGTTCTTC.

In its sample, this clonotype was seen many times. The V and J genes are TRBV4-3 and TRBJ2-3; D may be TRBD2 (5 bases). The germline gives CDR1 LGHNA, CDR2 YSLEER. V was pared by 0 bases and J by 3 bases, with 13 bases between. There are 16 residues in the CDR3. CDR3 region: CASSQDWRSGTDTQYF. For the CDR3, the DNA is TGCGCCAGCAGCCAAGACTGGAGGAGTGGGACAGATACGCAGTATTTT.

At least ten counts were recorded for this clonotype. This chain links TRBV10-3 with TRBJ2-6; 7 nucleotides match TRBD1. Unmatched junction bases numbered 8, after V lost 3 bases and J lost 0 bases. The CDR3 has 18 amino acids. The germline V gene has CDR1 ENHRY and CDR2 SYGVKD. CDR3 sequence: CAISDMAGGPSGANVLTF. Here the CDR3 DNA reads TGTGCCATCAGTGACATGGCAGGGGGACCCTCTGGGGCCAACGTCCTGACTTTC.

This clonotype has just a few counts. The gene calls are TRBV24-1 and TRBJ2-1, with D tentatively TRBD2 (5 bases). Trimming left V 4 bases short and J 2 bases short, with 14 bases between. The germline V gene has CDR1 KGHDR and CDR2 SFDVKD. CDR3 length: 16 amino acids. CDR3 DNA sequence: TGTGCCACCAGTGAACTAGGAGGATTCACCTACAATGAGCAGTTCTTC. Translation: CATSELGGFTYNEQFF.

Ten or more counts support this clonotype. The chain has TRBV20-1 and TRBJ2-3; 10 nucleotides line up with TRBD2. The CDR3 spans 16 residues. After removal of 2 bases from V and 1 base from J, the junction contained 6 bases not matched to a gene. Germline CDR1 DFQATT, CDR2 SNEGSKA (reference sequence). CDR3 sequence reads: CSARPGTSARTDTQYF. DNA of the CDR3: TGCAGTGCTAGACCCGGGACTAGCGCTCGCACAGATACGCAGTATTTT.

The rearrangement links TRBV19 to TRBJ1-5, with D possibly TRBD1 on 5 matching bases. Deletions cut 3 bases from V and 0 bases from J, with 9 bases between. CDR1 is LNHDA and CDR2 is SQIVND in the germline V gene (reference sequence). The CDR3 sequence is 15 residues long. CDR3 nucleotides: TGTGCCAGTAGTATGACAGATTATAGCAATCAGCCCCAGCATTTT. It yields the protein CASSMTDYSNQPQHF.

The chain is built from TRBV6-1 and TRBJ2-2; D may correspond to TRBD1 or TRBD2 (6 bases each). The germline V gene has CDR1 MNHNS and CDR2 SASEGT. The V and J ends lost 8 bases and 8 bases respectively, with 18 bases between them. The CDR3 is 14 amino acids. This CDR3 is CASLNSGAGGELFF. The DNA of the CDR3 is TGTGCCAGCTTAAACTCGGGGGCAGGAGGGGAGCTGTTTTTT.

This clonotype was counted a few times. This chain links TRBV7-2 with TRBJ2-7; 8 positions agree with TRBD2. The V and J ends lost 5 bases and 6 bases, in that order; junction bases with no gene match: 12. Germline V gives CDR1 SGHTA, CDR2 FQGNSA. This CDR3 contains 15 residues. CDR3 nucleotide sequence: TGTGCCAGCAGCCGACTAGCGTTTGAGGGGGGCGAGCAGTACTTC. Encoded protein: CASSRLAFEGGEQYF.

This clonotype was observed many times. The chain combines TRBV20-1 with TRBJ2-3; D is tentatively TRBD1 or TRBD2 (5 bases each). The germline CDR1 and CDR2 sequences are DFQATT and SNEGSKA (reference sequence). The CDR3 has 15 residues. V lost 7 bases and J 1 base, leaving 18 bases between the germline ends. As DNA, the CDR3 is TGCAGTGTATATATTGAGGGGCAGCGCACAGATACGCAGTATTTT. Protein product: CSVYIEGQRTDTQYF.

This clonotype was detected ten times or more. This chain links TRBV6-5 with TRBJ2-1; D not certain. The germline V gene has CDR1 MNHEY and CDR2 SVGAGI. The germline V and J ends were trimmed by 7 bases and 5 bases, with 6 bases remaining between them. The CDR3 sequence is 11 residues long. This CDR3 reads CASTNNNEQFF. The CDR3 DNA is TGTGCCAGCACAAATAACAATGAGCAGTTCTTC.

With regard to this clonotype: Since no conserved phenylalanine or tryptophan closes the CDR3, a read error is the likely cause. The chain has TRBV20-1 and TRBJ2-7; 10 nucleotides match TRBD1. V was pared by 0 bases and J by 2 bases, with 4 bases of the junction left unmatched. The CDR3 is 15 amino acids. Germline loops: CDR1 DFQATT, CDR2 SNEGSKA (reference sequence). The CDR3 is CSARDNDRGPYEQYY. The CDR3 DNA is TGCAGTGCTAGAGATAATGACAGGGGGCCCTACGAGCAGTACTAC.

This clonotype was seen at least ten times. V and J are TRBV12-3 or TRBV12-4 and TRBJ2-1, with 12 bases aligning to TRBD2. This CDR3 has 14 amino acids. V shed 7 bases and J 5 bases; nucleotides not matched to a gene: 3. The CDR3 region has the DNA TGTGCCAGCACCCCTAGCGGGAGGGACAATGAGCAGTTCTTC. Encoded protein: CASTPSGRDNEQFF.